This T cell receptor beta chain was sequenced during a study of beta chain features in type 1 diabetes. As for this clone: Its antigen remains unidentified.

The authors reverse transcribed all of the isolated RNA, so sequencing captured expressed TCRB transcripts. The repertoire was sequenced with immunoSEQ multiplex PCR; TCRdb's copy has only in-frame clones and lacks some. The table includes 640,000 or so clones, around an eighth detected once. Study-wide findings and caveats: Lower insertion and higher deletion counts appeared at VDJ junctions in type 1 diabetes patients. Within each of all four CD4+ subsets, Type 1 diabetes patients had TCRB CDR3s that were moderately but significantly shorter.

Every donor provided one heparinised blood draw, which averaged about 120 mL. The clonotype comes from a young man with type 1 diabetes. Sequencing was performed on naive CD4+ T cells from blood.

Here the CDR3 reads CASSYAGQGINEQFF. The CDR3 nucleotides are TGTGCCAGCAGTTACGCGGGACAGGGGATCAATGAGCAGTTCTTC. The chain carries TRBV6-6 and TRBJ2-1, with 10 bases lining up with TRBD1. Germline V lookup: CDR1 MNHNY, CDR2 SVGAGI (reference sequence). This CDR3 is 15 amino acids long. Germline trimming cut 2 bases from V and 6 bases from J; bases unmatched to any gene: 4.